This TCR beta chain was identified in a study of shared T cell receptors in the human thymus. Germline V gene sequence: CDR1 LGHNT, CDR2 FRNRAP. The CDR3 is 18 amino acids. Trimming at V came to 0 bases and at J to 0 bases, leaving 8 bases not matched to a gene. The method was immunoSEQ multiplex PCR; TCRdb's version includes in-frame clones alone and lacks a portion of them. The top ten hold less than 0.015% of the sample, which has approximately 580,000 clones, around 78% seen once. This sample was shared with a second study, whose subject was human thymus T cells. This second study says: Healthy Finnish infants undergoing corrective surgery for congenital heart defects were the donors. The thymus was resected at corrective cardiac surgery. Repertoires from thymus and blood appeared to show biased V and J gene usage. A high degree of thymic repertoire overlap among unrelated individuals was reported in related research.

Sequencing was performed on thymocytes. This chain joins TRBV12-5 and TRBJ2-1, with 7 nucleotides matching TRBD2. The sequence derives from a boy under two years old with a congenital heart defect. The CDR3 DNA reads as TGTGCTAGTGGTTTGGTACTTAGTGGCGGGAGCTCCTACAATGAGCAGTTCTTC. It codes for CASGLVLSGGSSYNEQFF.